A single sample gave rise to the 9 T cell receptor beta chains below, sequenced in a study of cytomegalovirus exposure and HLA in healthy donors. 60 Vbeta and 13 Jbeta primers were used in PCR. The repertoire was sequenced with immunoSEQ multiplex PCR; TCRdb's copy has only in-frame clones and lacks some. Of about 190,000 clones in the sample, under 85% were seen once. Sequencing was performed on PBMCs. The origin of the receptors is a woman aged 18-29 years in good health and CMV-seronegative.

In this sample, this clone turned up once. The rearrangement links TRBV28 to TRBJ2-2, with 15 bases that match TRBD2. V lost 6 bases to trimming and J lost 2 bases; unmatched junction nucleotides: 7. The CDR3 spans 18 residues. Germline V CDR1 and CDR2: MDHEN, SYDVKM. CDR3 protein: CASSPGTSGRSNTGELFF. CDR3 bases: TGTGCCAGCAGCCCCGGGACTAGCGGGAGGAGCAACACCGGGGAGCTGTTTTTT.

The J gene is TRBJ2-7, the V gene TRBV14, with TRBD1 identical over 7 bases. CDR1 is SGHDN and CDR2 is FVKESK in the germline V gene. The CDR3 covers 15 residues. V gave up 0 bases and J gave up 4 bases; unmatched junction bases: 6. The CDR3 region has the DNA TGTGCCAGCAGCCAAGATCGACAGGGTCGGTACGAGCAGTACTTC. Translating it yields CASSQDRQGRYEQYF.

The V and J genes are TRBV2 and TRBJ2-3; tentative D call: TRBD2 (5 bases). The V and J ends lost 6 bases and 6 bases respectively, with 16 bases between them. Germline CDR1 is SNHLY and CDR2 is FYNNEI. The CDR3 extends over 14 amino acids. The CDR3 sequence: CASRAALLGDTQYF. The CDR3 nucleotides are TGTGCCAGCAGAGCGGCATTACTTGGTGATACGCAGTATTTT.

CDR3 protein: CASTDDREETQYF. For the CDR3, the DNA is TGTGCCAGCACGGACGACAGGGAAGAGACCCAGTACTTC. The V call is TRBV27, the J call TRBJ2-5; TRBD1 matches at 7 bases. CDR1 is MNHEY and CDR2 is SMNVEV in the germline V gene (reference sequence). The CDR3 spans 13 residues. Trimming cost V 7 bases and J 3 bases; bases outside gene matches: 5.

V usage is TRBV6-1 and J usage is TRBJ1-6; 8 bases are shared with TRBD1. The length of the CDR3 is 15 residues. The V gene's germline CDR1 is MNHNS and CDR2 SASEGT. After removal of 3 bases from V and 6 bases from J, the junction contained 4 bases not matched to a gene. CDR3 loop: CASSDRGRSNSPLHF. The DNA for the CDR3 is TGTGCCAGCAGTGACAGGGGGCGCAGTAATTCACCCCTCCACTTT.

In its sample, this clone was seen a few times. The identical CDR3 is also encoded by other nucleotide sequences in the sample. The chain combines TRBV29-1 with TRBJ1-1; TRBD1 matches at 8 bases. V shed 3 bases and J 3 bases; nucleotides not matched to a gene: 3. Germline lookup yields CDR1 SQVTM and CDR2 ANQGSEA. This CDR3 is built from 13 residues. DNA for the CDR3: TGCAGCGTTGACGGACAGGGTTACACTGAAGCTTTCTTT. Its translation is CSVDGQGYTEAFF.

The V call is TRBV4-1, the J call TRBJ2-1; 9 bases line up with TRBD2. Germline CDR1 reads MGHRA; CDR2 reads YSYEKL. Germline trimming cut 4 bases from V and 4 bases from J; bases unmatched to any gene: 5. CDR3 size: 15 residues. CDR3 sequence reads: CASSLPSGGYNEQFF. The CDR3 region has the DNA TGCGCCAGCAGCCTGCCCAGCGGGGGGTACAATGAGCAGTTCTTC.

The chain carries TRBV27 and TRBJ1-3; D gene uncertain. CDR1 MNHEY and CDR2 SMNVEV come from the germline V gene (reference sequence). Trimming cost V 10 bases and J 4 bases, with 8 bases left between them. This CDR3 is 11 amino acids long. The CDR3 nucleotides read TGTGCCACCCGAGGGGGAAACACCATATATTTT. It yields the protein CATRGGNTIYF.

The rearrangement links TRBV5-1 to TRBJ2-1, with 11 bases that match TRBD2. The junction had 4 bases not matched to a gene; V was cut back by 1 base and J by 7 bases. CDR3 length equals 15 residues. The germline V gene encodes CDR1 SGHRS and CDR2 YFSETQ. The CDR3 DNA reads TGCGCCAGCAGCTTGATAGCGGGGGGGCCTAATGAGCAGTTCTTC. Its protein is CASSLIAGGPNEQFF. Combining the CDR3 with reference TRBV5-1 and TRBJ2-1 gives the whole variable domain KAGVTQTPRYLIKTRGQQVTLSCSPISGHRSVSWYQQTPGQGLQFLFEYFSETQRNKGNFPGRFSGRQFSNSRSEMNVSTLELGDSALYLCASSLIAGGPNEQFFGPGTRLTVL.